The clone carrying this T cell receptor beta chain was observed at least ten times. No antigen is known for it. Germline lookup yields CDR1 SNHLY and CDR2 FYNNEI. This CDR3 is 14 amino acids long. V trimming: 6 bases; J trimming: 6 bases; junction bases outside the gene matches: 4. This entry belongs to a study of CD8+CD57+ T cells in acquired aplastic anemia. Notes on the study in general: Patients and controls shared 25 to 30 CD8+ CDR3 sequences, highly expressed in patients.

The study profiled TCR beta VDJ and CDR3 using genomic DNA as template. Each CDR3 protein is one row after TCRdb ran MiXCR on the reads. Among around 500,000 distinct CDR3 sequences listed, less than 35% were seen once. The authors sequenced patients whose flow cytometry had shown CD8+CD57+ cell expansion. This clonotype originated in a human donor with aplastic anemia. V usage is TRBV2 and J usage is TRBJ1-6, with 8 bases matching TRBD1. Sequences were obtained from sorted CD4+, CD8+, or CD8+CD57+ T cells (not recorded which) from PBMCs. CDR3 in amino acids: CASRRTGTNSPLHF. CDR3 coding DNA: TGTGCCAGCAGACGGACAGGGACTAATTCACCCCTCCACTTT.